The 30 T cell receptor beta chains below were found in one sample sequenced in a study of CD8 T cells in ankylosing spondylitis. TCRdb reanalysed the 5' RACE reads using MiXCR and keeps one entry per CDR3 protein. The sample carries approximately 220,000 distinct CDR3 sequences, around 24% recorded once. The sample taken for sequencing was blood, either unsorted or a sorted T cell fraction (not recorded which). Every receptor here comes from a male donor with ankylosing spondylitis or in good health (not recorded which).

The chain employs TRBV4-3 and TRBJ2-7; D may be TRBD2 (6 bases). The CDR3 is made up of 13 amino acids. V was shortened by 1 base and J by 2 bases, with 6 bases between the two germline ends. The germline gives CDR1 LGHNA, CDR2 YSLEER. CDR3 loop: CASSQGLAYEQYF. CDR3 DNA: TGCGCCAGCAGCCAAGGACTAGCCTACGAGCAGTACTTC.

The genes are TRBV5-6 and TRBJ2-1; D tentatively reads TRBD1 or TRBD2 (6 bases each). The CDR3 is made up of 18 amino acids. The germline V and J ends were trimmed by 3 bases and 2 bases, with 21 bases remaining between them. The V gene's germline CDR1 is SGHDT and CDR2 YYEEEE. CDR3 nucleotides: TGTGCCAGCAGCTCCCTAGTGGGGGGCATTAAAACCTACAATGAGCAGTTCTTC. Protein: CASSSLVGGIKTYNEQFF.

In this sample, this clonotype turned up many times. The gene calls are TRBV20-1 and TRBJ2-3; 8 bases map to TRBD2. V trimming: 1 base; J trimming: 4 bases; junction bases outside the gene matches: 10. The germline gives CDR1 DFQATT, CDR2 SNEGSKA (reference sequence). The CDR3 runs 16 residues. DNA for the CDR3: TGCAGTGCTAGAGGTCACAGCGGGAGTTCCGCAGATACGCAGTATTTT. Translating gives CSARGHSGSSADTQYF.

The chain couples TRBV20-1 to TRBJ2-7; the match to TRBD2 covers 13 bases. Looked up from germline, CDR1 is DFQATT and CDR2 is SNEGSKA (reference sequence). Losses at the gene ends were 6 bases for V and 6 bases for J; bases not matched to a gene: 5. This CDR3 has 13 amino acids. The CDR3 loop is CSARTSGSGEQYF. DNA of the CDR3: TGCAGTGCCAGGACTAGCGGGAGTGGCGAGCAGTACTTC.

This chain links TRBV20-1 with TRBJ2-1; 9 bases are shared with TRBD2. Unmatched junction bases numbered 6, after V lost 3 bases and J lost 6 bases. Germline CDR1 reads DFQATT; CDR2 reads SNEGSKA (reference sequence). CDR3 length: 14 residues. CDR3: CSASYSGSVNEQFF. The CDR3, as DNA: TGCAGTGCTAGTTATAGCGGGAGCGTCAATGAGCAGTTCTTC.

V gene TRBV20-1 combines with J gene TRBJ2-3; TRBD2 matches 10 bases. CDR3 length: 15 residues. The V segment lost 6 bases and the J segment 4 bases; nucleotides outside the gene matches: 10. The germline V gene has CDR1 DFQATT and CDR2 SNEGSKA (reference sequence). The CDR3 DNA follows: TGCAGTGCCGAGGATTCTAGCGGGAGAGCAGATACGCAGTATTTT. Its protein product is CSAEDSSGRADTQYF.

CDR3 DNA: TGTGCCATCAGCCCCGGGACAGGGCCCTACGAGCAGTACTTC. This encodes CAISPGTGPYEQYF. The rearrangement joins TRBV10-3 to TRBJ2-7; 9 bases align to TRBD1. The length of the CDR3 is 14 residues. The V and J ends lost 6 bases and 2 bases, in that order; junction bases with no gene match: 5. CDR1 is ENHRY and CDR2 is SYGVKD in the germline V gene.

The chain uses TRBV20-1 and TRBJ2-5; 8 bases fit TRBD2. The junction had 6 bases not matched to a gene; V was cut back by 5 bases and J by 4 bases. From germline, CDR1 is DFQATT and CDR2 SNEGSKA (reference sequence). The CDR3 runs 13 residues. The CDR3 here is CSARRGVRETQYF. The CDR3 bases are TGCAGTGCTCGGCGGGGGGTAAGAGAGACCCAGTACTTC.

This clonotype was seen ten or more times. This chain connects TRBV5-1 to TRBJ2-3; maybe TRBD1 (6 bases). V gave up 3 bases and J gave up 6 bases, with 20 bases separating them. Germline V gives CDR1 SGHRS, CDR2 YFSETQ. CDR3 length: 16 residues. The CDR3, as DNA: TGCGCCAGCAGCTCCGGCGACAGGAACCCTTGGGATACGCAGTATTTT. Translation: CASSSGDRNPWDTQYF.

The rearrangement uses TRBV14 and TRBJ2-6; D gene ambiguous. Per germline, CDR1 SGHDN and CDR2 FVKESK. This CDR3 comprises 17 residues. The germline V and J ends were trimmed by 4 bases and 0 bases, with 13 bases remaining between them. The CDR3 spells CASSPSPRPSGANVLTF. Here the CDR3 DNA reads TGTGCCAGCAGCCCCTCCCCTAGACCCTCTGGGGCCAACGTCCTGACTTTC. The full variable domain, in which reference TRBV14 and TRBJ2-6 provide the parts outside the CDR3, is EAGVTQFPSHSVIEKGQTVTLRCDPISGHDNLYWYRRVMGKEIKFLLHFVKESKQDESGMPNNRFLAERTGGTYSTLKVQPAELEDSGVYFCASSPSPRPSGANVLTFGAGSRLTVL.

The rearrangement uses TRBV20-1 and TRBJ2-5; 10 bases fit TRBD2. With 4 bases clipped from V and 5 bases from J, the junction kept 10 bases outside the gene matches. The CDR3 is 15 residues long. Germline V gives CDR1 DFQATT, CDR2 SNEGSKA (reference sequence). The CDR3 spells CSAMRASGSRETQYF. DNA for the CDR3: TGCAGTGCTATGCGGGCTAGCGGGAGTAGGGAGACCCAGTACTTC.

This clonotype was recorded at least ten times. V usage is TRBV12-3 or TRBV12-4 and J usage is TRBJ2-5, with 11 bases lining up with TRBD2. Germline trimming cut 0 bases from V and 5 bases from J; bases unmatched to any gene: 11. CDR3 length: 18 residues. CDR3 sequence reads: CASSLAEPSGRSWETQYF. CDR3 sequence (DNA): TGTGCCAGCAGTTTAGCGGAGCCTAGCGGGAGGAGTTGGGAGACCCAGTACTTC.

This clonotype showed up many times. The V call is TRBV6-5, the J call TRBJ2-3, with D perhaps TRBD2 (5 bases). This CDR3 is built from 14 residues. Trimming cost V 4 bases and J 4 bases, with 12 bases left between them. From germline, CDR1 is MNHEY and CDR2 SVGAGI. CDR3 coding DNA: TGTGCCAGCAGTTTTAATCTAGCTGCAGATACGCAGTATTTT. It specifies CASSFNLAADTQYF.

This clonotype has a handful of counts. The chain has TRBV5-6 and TRBJ2-7, with D maybe TRBD2 (6 bases). The CDR3 is 14 amino acids. V lost 4 bases and J lost 3, with 14 bases in between. In germline, CDR1 is SGHDT, CDR2 YYEEEE. CDR3 amino acids: CASSRGTDRYEQYF. In DNA form, the CDR3 reads TGTGCCAGCAGCCGCGGGACTGACCGCTACGAGCAGTACTTC. The full variable domain, rest sourced from reference TRBV5-6 and TRBJ2-7, is DAGVTQSPTHLIKTRGQQVTLRCSPKSGHDTVSWYQQALGQGPQFIFQYYEEEERQRGNFPDRFSGHQFPNYSSELNVNALLLGDSALYLCASSRGTDRYEQYFGPGTRLTVT.

V is TRBV6-5 and J is TRBJ2-1; a weak D match, TRBD2 (6 bases). CDR1 is MNHEY, CDR2 SVGAGI, per germline. The CDR3 covers 12 residues. The V end was cut by 2 bases, the J end by 7 bases, with 6 bases between. The CDR3 here is CASSYGGNEQFF. The CDR3 coding sequence is TGTGCCAGCAGTTACGGGGGGAATGAGCAGTTCTTC.

This clonotype was recorded many times. This chain connects TRBV5-1 to TRBJ2-1; D not resolved. CDR3 size: 11 residues. V was pared by 4 bases and J by 9 bases, with 8 bases between. The V gene's germline CDR1 is SGHRS and CDR2 YFSETQ. The CDR3: CASSDLGEQFF. The CDR3, as DNA: TGCGCCAGCAGCGATCTCGGTGAGCAGTTCTTC. Combining the CDR3 with reference TRBV5-1 and TRBJ2-1 gives the whole variable domain KAGVTQTPRYLIKTRGQQVTLSCSPISGHRSVSWYQQTPGQGLQFLFEYFSETQRNKGNFPGRFSGRQFSNSRSEMNVSTLELGDSALYLCASSDLGEQFFGPGTRLTVL.

About this clonotype: A read error may be the cause here, since a much bigger clone is one base away. The J gene is TRBJ2-5, the V gene TRBV6-1; 7 nucleotides agree with TRBD1. CDR3 length: 13 amino acids. V lost 5 bases to trimming and J lost 9 bases; unmatched junction nucleotides: 9. Germline V lookup: CDR1 MNHNS, CDR2 SASEGT. CDR3 protein: CASSKQGSEPQYF. Here the CDR3 DNA reads TGTGCCAGCAGTAAACAGGGGAGCGAGCCCCAGTACTTC.

This clonotype was seen only once. The V and J genes are TRBV3-1 and TRBJ1-2; D not certain. Germline V gene lookup returns CDR1 LGHDT and CDR2 YNNKEL (reference sequence). V was trimmed by 1 base and J by 5 bases, leaving 2 bases between them. The CDR3 length is 11 residues. CDR3 DNA sequence: TGTGCCAGCAGCCAAGTTTATGGCTACACCTTC. Translated, it gives CASSQVYGYTF.

The V call is TRBV10-3, the J call TRBJ2-6; D remains ambiguous. The germline V gene encodes CDR1 ENHRY and CDR2 SYGVKD. With 0 bases removed from V and 0 bases from J, the gap between germline ends came to 6 bases. The CDR3 consists of 16 residues. As DNA, the CDR3 is TGTGCCATCAGTGAGTCCCACATCTCTGGGGCCAACGTCCTGACTTTC. Residues: CAISESHISGANVLTF.

At least ten counts were recorded for this clonotype. This chain links TRBV5-1 with TRBJ2-7; TRBD1 matches 8 bases. Losses at the gene ends were 4 bases for V and 2 bases for J; bases not matched to a gene: 8. From germline, CDR1 is SGHRS and CDR2 YFSETQ. The CDR3 is 15 amino acids. The chain's CDR3 is CASSPGQGGAYEQYF. CDR3 DNA: TGCGCCAGCAGCCCAGGACAGGGAGGTGCCTACGAGCAGTACTTC.

This clonotype occurred many times. The chain employs TRBV28 and TRBJ2-1; TRBD2 agrees at 7 bases. Germline-derived CDR1 and CDR2 are MDHEN and SYDVKM. The CDR3 length is 16 residues. V shed 3 bases, J shed 4 bases, and the junction held 9 bases outside the gene matches. In DNA, the CDR3 is TGTGCCAGCAGTTTTTTAAGTAGCGGGTTATACAATGAGCAGTTCTTC. Its translation: CASSFLSSGLYNEQFF.

There are a few counts of this clonotype. The chain is built from TRBV20-1 and TRBJ1-4, with D possibly being TRBD1 (5 bases). This CDR3 has 13 amino acids. Germline CDR1 reads DFQATT; CDR2 reads SNEGSKA (reference sequence). Deletions cut 6 bases from V and 6 bases from J, with 14 bases between. CDR3 sequence reads: CSAVRGGDEKLFF. CDR3 coding DNA: TGCAGTGCCGTGAGGGGTGGGGATGAAAAACTGTTTTTT.

This clonotype was seen many times. Here the CDR3 DNA reads TGCAGTGCCCCCGGGGGTCGGGGCACTGAAGCTTTCTTT. Amino acids: CSAPGGRGTEAFF. The rearrangement joins TRBV20-1 to TRBJ1-1, with D possibly matching TRBD1 (5 bases). Looked up from germline, CDR1 is DFQATT and CDR2 is SNEGSKA (reference sequence). The CDR3 has 13 residues. Trimming pared 6 bases from V and 4 bases from J, leaving 15 bases between.

This clonotype showed up many times. The chain is built from TRBV20-1 and TRBJ2-5, with 7 positions matching TRBD2. The CDR3 is made up of 16 amino acids. Trimming cost V 0 bases and J 5 bases; bases outside gene matches: 12. Germline V lookup: CDR1 DFQATT, CDR2 SNEGSKA (reference sequence). CDR3 protein: CSARDPSSGIWETQYF. The CDR3 bases are TGCAGTGCTAGAGACCCATCGAGCGGGATTTGGGAGACCCAGTACTTC.

This clonotype was detected ten times or more. The genes are TRBV20-1 and TRBJ1-6; 8 bases map to TRBD1. This CDR3 contains 14 residues. Germline V lookup: CDR1 DFQATT, CDR2 SNEGSKA (reference sequence). Germline trimming cut 5 bases from V and 7 bases from J; bases unmatched to any gene: 7. CDR3 sequence reads: CSAHPDRDNSPLHF. CDR3 nucleotides: TGCAGTGCTCACCCGGACAGGGACAATTCACCCCTCCACTTT.

About this clonotype: Given a much more abundant clone one base away, this may be a read error. The CDR3 loop reads CSARDRLGYTIYF. DNA of the CDR3: TGCAGTGCCAGGGACCGCCTAGGATACACCATATATTTT. This chain links TRBV20-1 with TRBJ1-3; weak D call: TRBD1 (5 bases). Germline CDR1 DFQATT, CDR2 SNEGSKA (reference sequence). The V end lost 6 bases, the J end lost 8 bases, and 17 bases lay between the germline ends. The CDR3 is 13 residues long.

This clonotype turned up a few times. V and J are TRBV6-1 and TRBJ2-2; 9 positions agree with TRBD2. The CDR3 sequence is 16 residues long. The germline V gene has CDR1 MNHNS and CDR2 SASEGT. The V and J ends lost 8 bases and 4 bases, in that order; junction bases with no gene match: 11. CDR3 sequence reads: CASARVAGVGTGELFF. As DNA, the CDR3 is TGTGCCAGCGCAAGGGTAGCGGGAGTGGGCACCGGGGAGCTGTTTTTT.

This clonotype was observed many times. The CDR3 region is CATSRGDPGGTQYF. As DNA, the CDR3 is TGTGCCACCAGCAGAGGGGACCCAGGGGGTACGCAGTATTTT. The genes are TRBV15 and TRBJ2-3, with TRBD1 matching 7 bases. Trimming cost V 1 base and J 8 bases; bases outside gene matches: 6. This CDR3 is built from 14 residues. CDR1 is LNHNV, CDR2 YYDKDF, per germline (reference sequence).

This clonotype was seen only a few times. The chain has TRBV12-3 or TRBV12-4 and TRBJ2-6; D is perhaps TRBD1 (6 bases). The V and J ends lost 11 bases and 0 bases respectively, with 23 bases between them. The length of the CDR3 is 18 residues. The CDR3 spells CAFSPRQAMTSGANVLTF. CDR3 in DNA: TGTGCCTTCAGTCCGAGACAGGCTATGACCTCTGGGGCCAACGTCCTGACTTTC.

The table lists this clonotype with a few counts. The chain couples TRBV20-1 to TRBJ2-5, with D tentatively TRBD1 (6 bases). The germline V and J ends were trimmed by 5 bases and 1 base, with 11 bases remaining between them. Germline V lookup: CDR1 DFQATT, CDR2 SNEGSKA (reference sequence). The CDR3 runs to 13 residues. The CDR3 bases are TGCAGTGCTTACAGGGACCCCCAAGAGACCCAGTACTTC. Translation: CSAYRDPQETQYF.